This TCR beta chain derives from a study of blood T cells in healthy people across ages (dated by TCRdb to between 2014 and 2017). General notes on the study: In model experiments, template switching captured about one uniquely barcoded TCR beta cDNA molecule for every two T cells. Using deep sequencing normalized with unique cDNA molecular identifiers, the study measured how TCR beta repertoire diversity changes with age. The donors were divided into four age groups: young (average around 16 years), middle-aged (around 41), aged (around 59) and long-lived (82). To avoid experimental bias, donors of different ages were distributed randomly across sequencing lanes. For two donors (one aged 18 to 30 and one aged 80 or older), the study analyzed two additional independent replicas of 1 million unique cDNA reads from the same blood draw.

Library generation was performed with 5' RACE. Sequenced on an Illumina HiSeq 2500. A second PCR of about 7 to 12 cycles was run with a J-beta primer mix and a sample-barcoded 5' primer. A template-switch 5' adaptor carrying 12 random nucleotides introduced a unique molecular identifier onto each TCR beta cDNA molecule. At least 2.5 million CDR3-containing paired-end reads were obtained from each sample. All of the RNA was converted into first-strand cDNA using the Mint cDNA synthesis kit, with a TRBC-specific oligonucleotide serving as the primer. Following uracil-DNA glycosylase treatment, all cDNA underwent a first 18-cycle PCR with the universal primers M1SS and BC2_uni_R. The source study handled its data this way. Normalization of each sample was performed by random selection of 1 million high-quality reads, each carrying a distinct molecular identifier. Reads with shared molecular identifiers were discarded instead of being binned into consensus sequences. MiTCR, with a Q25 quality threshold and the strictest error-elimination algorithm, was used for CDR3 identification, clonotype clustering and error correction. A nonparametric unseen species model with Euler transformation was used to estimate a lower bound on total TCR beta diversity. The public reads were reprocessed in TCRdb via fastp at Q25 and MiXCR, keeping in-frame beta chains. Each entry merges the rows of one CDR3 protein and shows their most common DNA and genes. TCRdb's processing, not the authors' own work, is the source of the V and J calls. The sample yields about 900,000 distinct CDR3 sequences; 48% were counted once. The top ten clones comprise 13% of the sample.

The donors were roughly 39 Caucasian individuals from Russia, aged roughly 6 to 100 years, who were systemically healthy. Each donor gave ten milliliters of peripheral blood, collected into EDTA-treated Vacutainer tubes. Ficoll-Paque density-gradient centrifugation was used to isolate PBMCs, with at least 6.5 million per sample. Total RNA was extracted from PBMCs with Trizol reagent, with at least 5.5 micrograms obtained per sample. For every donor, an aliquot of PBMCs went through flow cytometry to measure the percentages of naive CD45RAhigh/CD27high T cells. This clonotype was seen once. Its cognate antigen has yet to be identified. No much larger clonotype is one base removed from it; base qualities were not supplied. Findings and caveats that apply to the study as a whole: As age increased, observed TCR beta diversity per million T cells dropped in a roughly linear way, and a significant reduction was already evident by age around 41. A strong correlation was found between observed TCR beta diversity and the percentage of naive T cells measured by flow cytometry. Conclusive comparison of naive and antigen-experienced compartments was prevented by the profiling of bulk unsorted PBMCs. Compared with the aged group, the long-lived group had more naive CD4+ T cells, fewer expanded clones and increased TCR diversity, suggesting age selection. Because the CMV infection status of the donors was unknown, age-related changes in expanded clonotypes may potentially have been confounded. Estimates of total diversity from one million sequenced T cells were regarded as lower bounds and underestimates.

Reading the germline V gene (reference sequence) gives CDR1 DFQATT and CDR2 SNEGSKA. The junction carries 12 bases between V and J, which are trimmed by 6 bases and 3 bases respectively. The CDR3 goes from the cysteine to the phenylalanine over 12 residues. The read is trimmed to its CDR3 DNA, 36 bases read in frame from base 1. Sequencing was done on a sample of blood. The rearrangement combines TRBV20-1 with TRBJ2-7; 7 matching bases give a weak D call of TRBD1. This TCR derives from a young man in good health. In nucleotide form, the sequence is TGCAGTGCGGAGGGACAGTACTACGAGCAGTACTTC. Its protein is CSAEGQYYEQYF.